This record looks at one TCR beta chain sequence and its context. The data were taken from a study of blood T cell repertoires in COVID-19. Study-wide context: The study drew acute and convalescent COVID-19 samples from the United States, Italy and Spain. PBMCs, B-cell-depleted T cells, or T cells were the source of the cDNA or gDNA that made up the material.

In the original analysis: Amplification with reference gene primers provided the estimates of nucleated cell counts. The data were produced by immunoSEQ multiplex PCR, yet TCRdb's version contains in-frame clones alone and is incomplete. V, J and clone size derive from that table, while D and trimming were established from the DNA sequence. The sample yields some 250,000 clones, around 87% seen once. The sequence came from a woman between 25 and 40 years old who had recovered from COVID-19. The sample consisted of peripheral blood.

In DNA, the CDR3 is TGCGCCAGCAGCACCACTACCAACGGGGGCACTGAAGCTTTCTTT. Protein: CASSTTTNGGTEAFF. The chain is built from TRBV5-1 and TRBJ1-1; perhaps TRBD1 as D (5 bases). The germline CDR1 and CDR2 sequences are SGHRS and YFSETQ. The CDR3 sequence is 15 residues long. Trimming took 4 bases from V and 4 from J, leaving 17 bases between them.